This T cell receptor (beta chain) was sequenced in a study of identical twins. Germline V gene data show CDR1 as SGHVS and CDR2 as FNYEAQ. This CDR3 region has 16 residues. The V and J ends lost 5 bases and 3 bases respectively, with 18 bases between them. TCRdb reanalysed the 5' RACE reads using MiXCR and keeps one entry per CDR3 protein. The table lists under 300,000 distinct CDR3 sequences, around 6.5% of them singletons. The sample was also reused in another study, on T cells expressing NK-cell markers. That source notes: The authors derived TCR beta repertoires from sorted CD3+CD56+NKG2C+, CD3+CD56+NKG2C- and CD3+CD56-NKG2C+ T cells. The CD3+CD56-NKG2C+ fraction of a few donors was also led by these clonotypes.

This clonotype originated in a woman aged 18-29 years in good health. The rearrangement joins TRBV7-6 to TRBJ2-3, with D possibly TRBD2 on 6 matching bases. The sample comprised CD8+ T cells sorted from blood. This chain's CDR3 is CASSGRIADGTDTQYF. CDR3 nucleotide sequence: TGTGCCAGCAGCGGGAGAATAGCGGATGGGACAGATACGCAGTATTTT.